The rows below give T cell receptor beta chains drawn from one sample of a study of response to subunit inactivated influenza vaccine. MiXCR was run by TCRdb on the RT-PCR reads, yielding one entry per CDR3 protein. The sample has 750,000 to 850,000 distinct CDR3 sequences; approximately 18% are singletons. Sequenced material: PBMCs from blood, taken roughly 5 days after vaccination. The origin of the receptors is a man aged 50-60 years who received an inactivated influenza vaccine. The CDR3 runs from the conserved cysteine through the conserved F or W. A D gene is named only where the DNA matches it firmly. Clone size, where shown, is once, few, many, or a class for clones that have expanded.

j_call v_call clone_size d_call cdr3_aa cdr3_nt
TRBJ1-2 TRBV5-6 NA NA CASSLEVVDYGYTF TGTGCCAGCAGCTTGGAGGTGGTTGACTATGGCTACACCTTC
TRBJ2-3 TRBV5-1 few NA CASSLDSRGPDTQYF TGCGCCAGCAGCCTCGACAGTCGCGGACCAGATACGCAGTATTTT
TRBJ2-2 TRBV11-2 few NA CASSVGAVAELFF TGTGCCAGCAGCGTAGGGGCCGTGGCGGAGCTGTTTTTT
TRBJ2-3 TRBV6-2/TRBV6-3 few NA CASSYFGAVDTQYF TGTGCCAGCAGTTATTTCGGAGCGGTGGATACGCAGTATTTT
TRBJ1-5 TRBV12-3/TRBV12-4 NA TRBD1 CASSSSYRGLQPQHF TGTGCCAGCAGTTCAAGTTACAGGGGGCTTCAGCCCCAGCATTTT
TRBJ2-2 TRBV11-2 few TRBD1 CASSLIPGQGSTGELFF TGTGCCAGCAGCCTCATACCGGGACAGGGCTCCACCGGGGAGCTGTTTTTT
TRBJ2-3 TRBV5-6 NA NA CASSLAGSPDTQYF TGTGCCAGCAGCTTGGCGGGGTCCCCAGATACGCAGTATTTT
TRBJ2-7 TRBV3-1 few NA CASSQGQLNEQYF TGTGCCAGCAGCCAGGGGCAGCTAAACGAGCAGTACTTC
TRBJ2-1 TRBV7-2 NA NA CASTRALAANEQFF TGTGCCAGCACCCGGGCCTTAGCTGCCAATGAGCAGTTCTTC
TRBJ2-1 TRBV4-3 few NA CASSHYGRNEQFF TGCGCCAGCAGCCACTACGGACGGAATGAGCAGTTCTTC
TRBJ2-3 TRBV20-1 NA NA CSAYMEAQYF TGCAGTGCCTATATGGAGGCGCAGTATTTT
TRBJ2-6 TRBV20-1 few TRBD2 CSARKLAVSGANVLTF TGCAGTGCTAGAAAACTAGCGGTCTCTGGGGCCAACGTCCTGACTTTC
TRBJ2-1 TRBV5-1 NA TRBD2 CASSLGAGGDNEQFF TGCGCCAGCAGCCTGGGGGCGGGAGGGGACAATGAGCAGTTCTTC
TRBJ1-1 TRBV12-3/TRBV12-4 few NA CASSPRAGRWNTEAFF TGTGCCAGCAGTCCCCGGGCAGGGCGGTGGAACACTGAAGCTTTCTTT
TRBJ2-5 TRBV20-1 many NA CSASGGAETQYF TGCAGTGCTAGTGGTGGCGCGGAGACCCAGTACTTC
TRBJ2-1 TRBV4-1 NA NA CASSQSHRYNEQFF TGCGCCAGCAGCCAGTCCCATAGGTACAATGAGCAGTTCTTC
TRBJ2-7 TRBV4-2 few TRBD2 CASSQVAAGGGAQQYF TGTGCCAGCAGCCAAGTAGCCGCGGGAGGAGGGGCCCAGCAGTACTTC
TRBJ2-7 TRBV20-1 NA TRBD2 CSAIGGTSYEQYF TGCAGTGCTATCGGGGGGACTTCCTACGAGCAGTACTTC
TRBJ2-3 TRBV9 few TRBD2 CASSVMSSASGGTDTQYF TGTGCCAGCAGCGTAATGAGTTCGGCTAGCGGGGGCACAGATACGCAGTATTTT
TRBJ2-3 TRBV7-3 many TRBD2 CASSPGGSTDTQYF TGTGCCAGCAGCCCCGGGGGGAGCACAGATACGCAGTATTTT
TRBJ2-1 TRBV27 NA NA CASSLGNGEQFF TGTGCCAGCAGTTTGGGGAACGGTGAGCAGTTCTTC
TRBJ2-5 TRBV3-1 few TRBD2 CASSLGLAGESQYF TGTGCCAGCAGCCTCGGACTAGCGGGGGAATCCCAGTACTTC
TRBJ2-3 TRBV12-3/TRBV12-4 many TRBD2 CASSPRTSAADTQYF TGTGCCAGCAGTCCACGGACTAGCGCCGCAGATACGCAGTATTTT
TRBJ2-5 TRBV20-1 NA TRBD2 CSARLLGLARGTQYF TGCAGTGCTAGACTACTTGGACTAGCTCGGGGGACCCAGTACTTC
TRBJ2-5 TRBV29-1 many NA CSVRDIEETQYF TGCAGCGTGAGGGACATTGAGGAGACCCAGTACTTC
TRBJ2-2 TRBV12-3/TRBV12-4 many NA CASRMDLGGNTGELFF TGTGCCAGCAGGATGGACCTAGGCGGGAACACCGGGGAGCTGTTTTTT
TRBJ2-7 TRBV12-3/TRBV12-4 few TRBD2 CASTTTSGSYEQYF TGTGCCAGCACCACGACTAGCGGGAGCTACGAGCAGTACTTC
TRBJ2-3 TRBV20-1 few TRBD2 CSARAGLAGVDTQYF TGCAGTGCTAGAGCGGGACTAGCGGGAGTGGATACGCAGTATTTT
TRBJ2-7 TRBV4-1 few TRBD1 CASSLSTGTGTYEQYF TGCGCCAGCAGCCTTTCTACCGGGACAGGCACCTACGAGCAGTACTTC
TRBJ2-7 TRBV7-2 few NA CASSRLIRNDYEQYF TGTGCCAGCAGCAGACTGATACGAAACGACTACGAGCAGTACTTC
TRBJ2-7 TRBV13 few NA CASSLVTSGDEQYF TGTGCCAGCAGCTTAGTCACTTCGGGGGACGAGCAGTACTTC
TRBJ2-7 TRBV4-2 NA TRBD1 CASSGTAFYEQYF TGTGCCAGCAGCGGGACAGCTTTCTACGAGCAGTACTTC
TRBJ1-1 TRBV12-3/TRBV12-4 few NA CASSLNFAEAFF TGTGCCAGCAGTCTGAACTTCGCTGAAGCTTTCTTT
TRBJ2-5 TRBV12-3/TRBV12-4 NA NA CASSLVGRWYQETQYF TGTGCCAGCAGTTTAGTGGGACGGTGGTACCAAGAGACCCAGTACTTC
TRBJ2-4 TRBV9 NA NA CASSGNEGIQYF TGTGCCAGCTCAGGGAATGAGGGCATTCAGTACTTC
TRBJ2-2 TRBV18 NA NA CASSPLPQTTGELFF TGTGCCAGCTCACCACTCCCCCAGACCACCGGGGAGCTGTTTTTT
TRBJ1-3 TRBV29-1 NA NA CSVGGGYSGNTIYF TGCAGCGTGGGCGGGGGCTACTCTGGAAACACCATATATTTT
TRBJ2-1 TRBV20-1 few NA CSARTRLQETPFF TGCAGTGCTAGAACCCGGTTACAAGAGACTCCGTTCTTC
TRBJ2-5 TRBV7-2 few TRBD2 CASSSGTSVSWETQYF TGTGCCAGCAGCTCCGGGACTAGCGTGAGCTGGGAGACCCAGTACTTC
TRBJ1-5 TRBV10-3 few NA CAIRDRSNQPQHF TGTGCCATCAGGGACCGAAGCAATCAGCCCCAGCATTTT
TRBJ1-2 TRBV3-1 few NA CASSQDRRERSYGYTF TGTGCCAGCAGCCAAGACCGACGGGAAAGGAGCTATGGCTACACCTTC
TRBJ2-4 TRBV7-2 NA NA CASSSLVMVAKNIQYF TGTGCCAGCAGCAGTCTCGTTATGGTGGCCAAAAACATTCAGTACTTC